This is a list of T cell receptor beta chains from one sample in a study of cytomegalovirus exposure and HLA in healthy donors. Some clones are missing from TCRdb's copy, which holds only in-frame ones; the method was immunoSEQ multiplex PCR. Altogether more than 100,000 clones are present, approximately 61% being singletons, with the ten largest covering 2% to 3%. Sample: PBMCs. Receptors were obtained from a woman in her 40s in good health and CMV-seronegative. Each CDR3 is given with its conserved first and last residue. D genes are given only for firm matches. Only part of the rows carry a size: once, few, many, or a class if the clone is expanded.

V	length	D	size	J	DNA	CDR3
TRBV7-2	14	TRBD1	.	TRBJ1-6	TGTGCCAGCAGCCCCGGGACAGCTAATTCACCCCTCCACTTT	CASSPGTANSPLHF
TRBV18	13	.	.	TRBJ1-1	TGTGCCAGCTCACCAGGGCAAGGCTGGGAAGCTTTCTTT	CASSPGQGWEAFF
TRBV5-1	17	.	.	TRBJ1-1	TGCGCCAGCAGCTTGGAAGGGGTCCCGGTCATGAACACTGAAGCTTTCTTT	CASSLEGVPVMNTEAFF
TRBV27	15	TRBD1	.	TRBJ1-1	TGTGCCAGCAGCCATTACCGGGACAGCACCTCTGAAGCTTTCTTT	CASSHYRDSTSEAFF
TRBV23-1	12	.	.	TRBJ1-1	TGCGCCAGCAGTCTCAGGAACACTGAAGCTTTCTTT	CASSLRNTEAFF
TRBV5-1	14	TRBD1	.	TRBJ2-4	TGCGCCAGCAGCGAACGGGACAGTAAAAACATTCAGTACTTC	CASSERDSKNIQYF
TRBV4-2	16	.	few	TRBJ2-7	TGTGCCAGCAGCCAGGGTTTAGGGGGAGCCGTCTACGAGCAGTACTTC	CASSQGLGGAVYEQYF
TRBV7-8	14	.	.	TRBJ1-1	TGTGCCAGCAGCTGGGGCAGGGCGCCCACTGAAGCTTTCTTT	CASSWGRAPTEAFF
TRBV10-3	12	TRBD1	.	TRBJ1-2	TGTGCCATCCGCGGGACAGAGGATGGCTACACCTTC	CAIRGTEDGYTF
TRBV7-9	16	TRBD1	.	TRBJ2-7	TGTGCCAGCAGCCCAGCTCCAGGGGGTCCTTCCTACGAGCAGTACTTC	CASSPAPGGPSYEQYF
TRBV13	16	TRBD2	.	TRBJ2-1	TGTGCCAGCAGCCCATCGGGACTAACGTCCTACAATGAGCAGTTCTTC	CASSPSGLTSYNEQFF
TRBV4-1	17	.	.	TRBJ1-4	TGCGCCAGCAGCCAAGAACCGACGGGGGCGGGGGATGAAAAACTGTTTTTT	CASSQEPTGAGDEKLFF
TRBV7-6	15	.	.	TRBJ2-2	TGTGCCAGCAGCTCCCAGGCAGGCCCGACCGGGGAGCTGTTTTTT	CASSSQAGPTGELFF
TRBV7-2	15	TRBD2	.	TRBJ2-1	TGTGCCAGCAGCTTAGCGAGCGGGGGTTACAATGAGCAGTTCTTC	CASSLASGGYNEQFF
TRBV7-3	13	.	.	TRBJ1-5	TGTGCCAGCAGCCAGACAGGCGGACAGCCCCAGCATTTT	CASSQTGGQPQHF
TRBV6-6	15	.	.	TRBJ1-2	TGTGCCAGCAGGGGGGGGGAGAGAGCTAACTATGGCTACACCTTC	CASRGGERANYGYTF
TRBV7-2	19	TRBD1	.	TRBJ2-7	TGTGCCAGCAGCCCCGAGGGACAGTCCGGAGTCAGAGTTTCCTACGAGCAGTACTTC	CASSPEGQSGVRVSYEQYF
TRBV5-1	12	.	.	TRBJ2-7	TGCGCCAGCAGCTTTGGAGGGCGCGAGCAGTACTTC	CASSFGGREQYF
TRBV5-6	15	.	.	TRBJ2-7	TGTGCCAGCAGCTTGGGTGGTCAGGGATTGGGCGAGCAGTACTTC	CASSLGGQGLGEQYF
TRBV2	15	.	.	TRBJ1-6	TGTGCCAGCACCCCCCGCAGGGTGGTGGATTCACCCCTCCACTTT	CASTPRRVVDSPLHF
TRBV5-1	15	TRBD1	.	TRBJ2-5	TGCGCCAGCAGCTTGTTGGGACAGGGTTCAGAGACCCAGTACTTC	CASSLLGQGSETQYF
TRBV18	14	.	.	TRBJ2-7	TGTGCCAGCTCACCAAAGCGGCCCTCCTACGAGCAGTACTTC	CASSPKRPSYEQYF
TRBV9	11	.	.	TRBJ2-2	TGTGCCAGCAGCTCCCTCGGGGAGCTGTTTTTT	CASSSLGELFF
TRBV7-2	14	.	.	TRBJ1-2	TGTGCCAGCAGTTCTGGACAAACTAACTATGGCTACACCTTC	CASSSGQTNYGYTF
TRBV2	11	.	.	TRBJ2-7	TGTGCCAGCAGCGCAACAGAGGAGCAGTACTTC	CASSATEEQYF
TRBV19	15	TRBD1	.	TRBJ1-5	TGTGCCAGTAGTATTAGGGGACAGGGGGCCCAGCCCCAGCATTTT	CASSIRGQGAQPQHF
TRBV4-3	18	TRBD1	.	TRBJ1-5	TGCGCCAGCAGCCAGGGCATAACCGGGACAGGGAGCAATCAGCCCCAGCATTTT	CASSQGITGTGSNQPQHF
TRBV4-1	13	.	.	TRBJ2-7	TGCGCCAGCAGCCAACTTTATAACTACGAGCAGTACTTC	CASSQLYNYEQYF
TRBV6-1	13	.	few	TRBJ1-6	TGTGCCAGCATCCTAGGTCCAAATTCACCCCTCCACTTT	CASILGPNSPLHF
TRBV27	12	TRBD2	.	TRBJ2-7	TGTGCCAGCTACCGGGGGGGCTACGAGCAGTACTTC	CASYRGGYEQYF
TRBV5-1	15	TRBD1	.	TRBJ2-7	TGCGCCAGCAGCTTCTCCCGGGACAGGTCCTACGAGCAGTACTTC	CASSFSRDRSYEQYF
TRBV5-8	13	TRBD1	few	TRBJ1-2	TGTGCCAGCAGCTTACAGGGGACCTATGGCTACACCTTC	CASSLQGTYGYTF
TRBV20-1	11	.	.	TRBJ1-1	TGCAGTGCTATAGGGGAGGCTGAAGCTTTCTTT	CSAIGEAEAFF
TRBV5-6	13	.	.	TRBJ1-2	TGTGCCAGCAGCTTACAGGGAAACTATGGCTACACCTTC	CASSLQGNYGYTF
TRBV7-2	15	TRBD1	.	TRBJ1-6	TGTGCCAGCAGCCTAGGACAGGGTAATGATTCACCCCTCCACTTT	CASSLGQGNDSPLHF
TRBV6-1	13	TRBD1	few	TRBJ2-7	TGTGCCAGCACCCGGACAGGGTCCTACGAGCAGTACTTC	CASTRTGSYEQYF
TRBV7-3	17	TRBD2	few	TRBJ2-2	TGTGCCAGCAGCCCCCGGACTAGCGGGAAGAACACCGGGGAGCTGTTTTTT	CASSPRTSGKNTGELFF
TRBV5-4	16	TRBD2	once	TRBJ2-2	TGTGCCAGCAGCGTGGGAGGGCGTCGGAACACTGGGGAGCTGTTTTTT	CASSVGGRRNTGELFF
TRBV18	15	.	.	TRBJ2-5	TGTGCCAGCTCACAATCTCGTGGACAAGGGGAGACCCAGTACTTC	CASSQSRGQGETQYF
TRBV2	14	.	few	TRBJ1-4	TGTGCCAGCAGGATTCAGGCAACTAATGAAAAACTGTTTTTT	CASRIQATNEKLFF
TRBV7-9	17	TRBD1	few	TRBJ2-2	TGTGCCAGCAGCGCCTCCCCAGGGACAGCGAACACCGGGGAGCTGTTTTTT	CASSASPGTANTGELFF
TRBV9	19	.	.	TRBJ1-2	TGTGCCAGTAGCACAAGGGCCGTAAACAGGGCCCCCTCTAACTATGGCTACACCTTC	CASSTRAVNRAPSNYGYTF
TRBV7-8	16	TRBD1	.	TRBJ1-6	TGTGCCAGCAGCTATACGACGGGACAGGGAGGTTCACCCCTCCACTTT	CASSYTTGQGGSPLHF
TRBV30	13	.	.	TRBJ2-2	TGTGCCTGGACCGTCCTTGGGCCCGGGGAGCTGTTTTTT	CAWTVLGPGELFF
TRBV29-1	14	TRBD1	.	TRBJ2-1	TGCAGCGCCTTTGACAGGGACTCCTACAATGAGCAGTTCTTC	CSAFDRDSYNEQFF
TRBV9	15	TRBD1	.	TRBJ2-3	TGTGCCAGCAGCGTACAGGGGGCTTGGACAGATACGCAGTATTTT	CASSVQGAWTDTQYF
TRBV18	12	TRBD1	.	TRBJ1-1	TGTGCCAGTTCCCGACAGGGCACTGAAGCTTTCTTT	CASSRQGTEAFF
TRBV28	14	.	few	TRBJ2-4	TGTGCCAGCAGTCTACAGGGAGGGCCGGGCATTCAGTACTTC	CASSLQGGPGIQYF
TRBV7-2	13	.	.	TRBJ1-3	TGTGCCAGCAGCTTAGATCGGGGAAACACCATATATTTT	CASSLDRGNTIYF
TRBV7-2	17	TRBD2	.	TRBJ2-7	TGTGCCAGCAGCTTAGAGATTGGGGGGGAGAGCTCCTACGAGCAGTACTTC	CASSLEIGGESSYEQYF